These 18 T cell receptor beta chains share one sample of origin, sequenced in a study of blood T cell repertoires in COVID-19. TCRdb's copy holds only in-frame clones and misses some; the assay was immunoSEQ multiplex PCR. The repertoire has approximately 75,000 clones, 65% to 85% of them found once; the top ten carry 9.5% to 15%. Input material: peripheral blood. These receptors came from a man in his forties or fifties with COVID-19, enrolled during active disease.

The chain has TRBV9 and TRBJ1-5; D remains ambiguous. This CDR3 has 14 residues. V shed 4 bases and J shed 1 base, with 9 bases lying between them. In germline, CDR1 is SGDLS, CDR2 YYNGEE. The CDR3, as DNA: TGTGCCAGCAGCCCCGGAGCGAGCAATCAGCCCCAGCATTTT. It yields the protein CASSPGASNQPQHF.

The chain couples TRBV4-2 to TRBJ2-7, with 15 nucleotides matching TRBD2. Germline V CDR1 and CDR2: LGHNA, YNFKEQ. The CDR3 is made up of 15 amino acids. J lost 5 bases, V lost 3 bases, and 2 bases had no gene match. The CDR3 region is CASSHGTSGRNEQYF. The CDR3 region has the DNA TGTGCCAGCAGCCATGGGACTAGCGGGAGGAACGAGCAGTACTTC.

This sequence joins TRBV10-3 and TRBJ2-5; D uncertain. The V end lost 5 bases, the J end lost 4 bases, and 26 bases lay between the germline ends. The CDR3 sequence is 18 residues long. Germline CDR1 ENHRY, CDR2 SYGVKD. The CDR3 DNA is TGTGCCATCAGTCCCGGAATTGGTGCCGAGGTTACCGGAGAGACCCAGTACTTC. It codes for CAISPGIGAEVTGETQYF.

This clone was counted once. CDR3 protein: CASSSAGGSYNEQFF. The DNA for the CDR3 is TGTGCCAGCAGCTCCGCCGGCGGCTCCTACAATGAGCAGTTCTTC. The chain joins TRBV7-2 to TRBJ2-1; D not resolved. Trimming took off 4 bases at V and 0 bases at J, with 10 bases between the two ends. The CDR3 is 15 amino acids. Germline CDR1 and CDR2: SGHTA and FQGNSA.

This chain connects TRBV20-1 to TRBJ2-5, with TRBD1 as a possible D gene (7 bases). This CDR3 contains 13 residues. Per germline, CDR1 DFQATT and CDR2 SNEGSKA (reference sequence). The ends were cut back, 3 bases at V and 5 bases at J, with 13 bases in the middle. The chain's CDR3 is CSASPGGSETQYF. CDR3 DNA: TGCAGTGCTAGTCCAGGGGGGTCGGAGACCCAGTACTTC.

By sample share, this clone is medium-sized. The gene calls are TRBV6-5 and TRBJ1-4; D is unresolved. CDR3 length equals 15 residues. CDR1 is MNHEY and CDR2 is SVGAGI in the germline V gene. The germline V and J ends were trimmed by 0 bases and 2 bases, with 7 bases remaining between them. The CDR3 sequence is CASSYSKQTNEKLFF. CDR3 nucleotide sequence: TGTGCCAGCAGTTACTCGAAACAGACTAATGAAAAACTGTTTTTT.

The chain recombines TRBV29-1 with TRBJ2-2; a weak D match, TRBD1 (6 bases). CDR3 length equals 13 residues. V was trimmed by 7 bases and J by 2 bases, leaving 11 bases between them. Germline CDR1 is SQVTM and CDR2 is ANQGSEA. The CDR3 bases are TGCAGCGGCTTGGACAGCAACACCGGGGAGCTGTTTTTT. It encodes CSGLDSNTGELFF.

The chain links TRBV13 to TRBJ2-7, with 10 bases aligning to TRBD2. CDR1 and CDR2 (germline): PRHDT, FYEKMQ (reference sequence). With 2 bases clipped from V and 4 bases from J, the junction kept 5 bases outside the gene matches. The CDR3 has 15 amino acids. Here the CDR3 DNA reads TGTGCCAGCAGCTTATACGCTAGCGGGGGTTACGAGCAGTACTTC. Its protein product is CASSLYASGGYEQYF.

The CDR3 DNA sequence: TGTGCCAGCAGCGCTCAACTAACTAGCGGGAGAGACACCGGGGAGCTGTTTTTT. This translates into CASSAQLTSGRDTGELFF. The V gene is TRBV6-4, the J gene TRBJ2-2; 11 bases map to TRBD2. The CDR3 contains 18 residues. With 6 bases clipped from V and 3 bases from J, the junction kept 12 bases outside the gene matches. Germline V lookup: CDR1 MRHNA, CDR2 SNTAGT.

This chain connects TRBV29-1 to TRBJ2-5, with 8 positions matching TRBD1. Germline lookup yields CDR1 SQVTM and CDR2 ANQGSEA. This CDR3 contains 15 residues. V shed 0 bases and J 5 bases; nucleotides not matched to a gene: 8. CDR3: CSVEDPTGGKETQYF. Written as DNA, the CDR3 is TGCAGCGTTGAAGACCCAACAGGGGGTAAGGAGACCCAGTACTTC.

The J gene is TRBJ1-1, the V gene TRBV5-5; possible D gene TRBD1, 5 bases. This CDR3 contains 13 residues. Trimming pared 6 bases from V and 7 bases from J, leaving 16 bases between. CDR1 and CDR2 from the germline V gene are SGHKS and YYEKEE (reference sequence). The CDR3 coding sequence is TGTGCCAGCAATTCCGGGGGGATTTTTGAAGCTTTCTTT. The encoded protein is CASNSGGIFEAFF.

Here the CDR3 DNA reads TGTGCCAGCAGTTACGGGTCCTGGACAGGGAATAATTCACCCCTCCACTTT. Its protein product is CASSYGSWTGNNSPLHF. J is TRBJ1-6 and V is TRBV6-2 or TRBV6-3; TRBD1 matches 8 bases. The trim removed 2 bases at V and 5 bases at J, leaving 8 bases unmatched. This CDR3 contains 17 residues. In germline, CDR1 is MNHEY, CDR2 SVGEGT.

V usage is TRBV3-1 (or the pseudogene TRBV3-2) and J usage is TRBJ1-6; D uncertain. The CDR3 is 14 residues long. The germline gives CDR1 LGHDT, CDR2 YNNKEL (reference sequence). The V and J ends lost 1 base and 7 bases respectively, with 8 bases between them. As DNA, the CDR3 is TGTGCCAGCAGCCAAGTAGAAAGAAATTCACCCCTCCACTTT. This gives the protein CASSQVERNSPLHF.

The rearrangement links TRBV15 to TRBJ1-5, with 7 bases lining up with TRBD1. Germline values: CDR1 LNHNV, CDR2 YYDKDF (reference sequence). This CDR3 spans 22 amino acids. With V trimmed by 4 bases and J by 0 bases, 24 bases remained unmatched. The CDR3 DNA reads TGTGCCACCAGCACCGGGTTCTCTAACCGGGACAGACTAGTATATAGCAATCAGCCCCAGCATTTT. This encodes CATSTGFSNRDRLVYSNQPQHF.

The rearrangement links TRBV6-5 to TRBJ2-7; D ambiguous. Deletions cut 7 bases from V and 3 bases from J, with 19 bases between. The CDR3 is 15 residues long. Germline loops: CDR1 MNHEY, CDR2 SVGAGI. CDR3 residues: CASMRSAYSNYEQYF. As DNA, the CDR3 is TGTGCCAGCATGAGGAGTGCGTACTCCAACTACGAGCAGTACTTC.

The chain couples TRBV7-2 to TRBJ2-1; D might be TRBD1 (6 bases). Trimming removed 6 bases from V and 9 bases from J, with 12 bases in between. Germline V gives CDR1 SGHTA, CDR2 FQGNSA. The CDR3 contains 12 residues. CDR3 DNA sequence: TGTGCCAGCAGTTTTCAGGGGTCTGAGCAGTTCTTC. This gives the protein CASSFQGSEQFF.

This clone was observed once. The V and J genes are TRBV7-3 and TRBJ1-5; 12 bases are shared with TRBD1. The CDR3 extends over 16 amino acids. The germline V gene encodes CDR1 SGHTA and CDR2 FQGTGA. With 11 bases clipped from V and 3 bases from J, the junction kept 11 bases outside the gene matches. Written as DNA, the CDR3 is TGTGCCGCGGGGGACAGGGGGCGCATTCCCAATCAGCCCCAGCATTTT. Translating it yields CAAGDRGRIPNQPQHF.

The chain recombines TRBV7-8 with TRBJ1-1; TRBD1 matches 7 bases. V shed 5 bases and J 4 bases; nucleotides not matched to a gene: 10. Germline CDR1 reads SGHVS; CDR2 reads FQNEAQ. The CDR3 runs to 15 residues. The CDR3 DNA sequence: TGTGCCAGCAGCCCACAAACAGGGGTTAGCACTGAAGCTTTCTTT. Residues: CASSPQTGVSTEAFF.